A single sample is the source of the 9 T cell receptor beta chains below, sequenced in a study of control samples from healthy donors and cancer patients. The protocol was immunoSEQ multiplex PCR, while the TCRdb copy is restricted to in-frame clones and leaves out a portion. The sample lists around 180,000 clones; almost 90% were seen once. The sequenced sample consisted of blood. These TCRs come from a woman in her 30s in good health.

This chain uses TRBV6-5 with TRBJ2-1, with D uncertain. The V and J ends lost 7 bases and 3 bases respectively, with 10 bases between them. Germline CDR1 MNHEY, CDR2 SVGAGI. This CDR3 spans 13 amino acids. This CDR3 is CASMRKDYNEQFF. The CDR3 DNA sequence: TGTGCCAGCATGCGGAAGGACTACAATGAGCAGTTCTTC.

This clone was recorded once. The chain is built from TRBV7-9 and TRBJ1-5; TRBD1 matches 9 bases. Looked up from germline, CDR1 is SEHNR and CDR2 is FQNEAQ (reference sequence). The CDR3 is made up of 16 amino acids. V shed 5 bases and J 5 bases; nucleotides not matched to a gene: 10. CDR3 sequence reads: CASSRWTGVQDQPQHF. CDR3 nucleotide sequence: TGTGCCAGCAGCCGTTGGACAGGGGTTCAGGATCAGCCCCAGCATTTT.

J is TRBJ2-5 and V is TRBV3-1 (or the pseudogene TRBV3-2); tentatively, D is TRBD1 or TRBD2 (5 bases each). This CDR3 is 15 amino acids long. V was clipped by 3 bases and J by 2 bases, with 13 bases between them. Germline CDR1 reads LGHDT; CDR2 reads YNNKEL (reference sequence). The CDR3, as DNA: TGTGCCAGCAGCCACGGCTGGGGGTTACAAGAGACCCAGTACTTC. Its protein product is CASSHGWGLQETQYF.

This chain links TRBV28 with TRBJ2-3; D gene uncertain. The V end lost 3 bases, the J end lost 4 bases, and 14 bases lay between the germline ends. Germline V lookup: CDR1 MDHEN, CDR2 SYDVKM. This CDR3 contains 15 residues. DNA of the CDR3: TGTGCCAGCAGTTTGGGTCTACCGGGCCCAGATACGCAGTATTTT. It specifies CASSLGLPGPDTQYF.

J is TRBJ2-1 and V is TRBV27, with D perhaps matching TRBD1 or TRBD2 (5 bases each). CDR3 length equals 14 residues. Germline V lookup: CDR1 MNHEY, CDR2 SMNVEV (reference sequence). V shed 3 bases and J shed 4 bases, with 10 bases lying between them. The CDR3 region is CASSFIGGYNEQFF. CDR3 in DNA: TGTGCCAGCAGTTTCATTGGGGGTTACAATGAGCAGTTCTTC.

The gene calls are TRBV2 and TRBJ1-2; TRBD1 aligns across 9 bases. This CDR3 has 19 residues. V was clipped by 3 bases and J by 6 bases; unmatched bases: 20. In germline, CDR1 is SNHLY, CDR2 FYNNEI. The CDR3 protein is CASSDLYSGTGSRLDGYTF. The CDR3 nucleotides read TGTGCCAGCAGTGATCTTTACTCCGGGACAGGGAGCCGTTTGGATGGCTACACCTTC.

CDR3 sequence: CSASSHPQETQYF. The CDR3, as DNA: TGCAGTGCTAGTAGCCATCCCCAAGAGACCCAGTACTTC. This sequence joins TRBV20-1 and TRBJ2-5; D gene ambiguous. Germline V CDR1 and CDR2: DFQATT, SNEGSKA (reference sequence). Trimming took 3 bases from V and 1 from J, leaving 9 bases between them. This CDR3 contains 13 residues.

J is TRBJ1-2 and V is TRBV30, with D unresolved. The CDR3 runs 14 residues. V lost 0 bases to trimming and J lost 7 bases, with 15 bases between them. Looked up from germline, CDR1 is GTSNPN and CDR2 is SVGIG (reference sequence). CDR3 DNA: TGTGCCTGGAGTGTACCGGGTAGAAGCGCTGGCTACACCTTC. This sequence encodes CAWSVPGRSAGYTF. The complete variable domain, with remaining parts taken from reference TRBV30 and TRBJ1-2, reads SQTIHQWPATLVQPVGSPLSLECTVEGTSNPNLYWYRQAAGRGLQLLFYSVGIGQISSEVPQNLSASRPQDRQFILSSKKLLLSDSGFYLCAWSVPGRSAGYTFGSGTRLTVV.

The gene calls are TRBV14 and TRBJ1-1; 9 bases match TRBD1. The V gene's germline CDR1 is SGHDN and CDR2 FVKESK. V lost 5 bases and J lost 2; bases outside the gene matches: 9. The CDR3 extends over 16 amino acids. As DNA, the CDR3 is TGTGCCAGCAGCGTCTTTCTGGGACAGGGAAACACTGAAGCTTTCTTT. As protein: CASSVFLGQGNTEAFF.